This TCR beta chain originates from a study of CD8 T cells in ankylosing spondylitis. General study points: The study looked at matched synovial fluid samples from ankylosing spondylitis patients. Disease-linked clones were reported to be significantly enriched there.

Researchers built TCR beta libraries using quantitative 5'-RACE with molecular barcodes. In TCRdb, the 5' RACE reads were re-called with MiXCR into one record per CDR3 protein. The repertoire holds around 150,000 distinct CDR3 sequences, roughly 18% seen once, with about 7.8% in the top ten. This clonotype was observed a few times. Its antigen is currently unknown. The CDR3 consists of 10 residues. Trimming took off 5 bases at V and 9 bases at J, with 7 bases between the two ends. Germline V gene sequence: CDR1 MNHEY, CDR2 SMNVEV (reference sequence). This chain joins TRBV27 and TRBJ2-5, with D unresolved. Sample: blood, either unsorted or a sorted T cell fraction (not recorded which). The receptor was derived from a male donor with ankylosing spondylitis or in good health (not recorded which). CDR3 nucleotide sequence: TGTGCCAGCAGTCGGTCCCCCCAGTACTTC. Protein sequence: CASSRSPQYF.